One and the same sample provided the 27 T cell receptor beta chains below, sequenced in a study of T cells after yellow fever vaccination (dated by TCRdb to about 2019). The library was generated by 5' RACE. The instrument given in TCRdb is Illumina HiSeq 2500. TCRdb took the public reads, trimmed them with fastp at Q25, ran MiXCR for clone calling and kept in-frame beta chains. CDR3 protein duplicates are merged, each entry listing the most common genes and DNA. Recorded for this sample are more than 450,000 distinct CDR3 sequences; 21% of them occurred a single time. The top ten clonotypes cover approximately 15% of the sample. The sample's treatment or condition label, in plain terms: live attenuated yellow fever vaccine strain. Sequenced material: PBMCs, taken approximately 22 days after the first yellow fever vaccination. The source of these receptors is a young man who received the YFV17D yellow fever vaccine.

This chain links TRBV5-1 with TRBJ2-1; 10 nucleotides agree with TRBD1. V shed 0 bases, J shed 8 bases, and the junction held 5 bases outside the gene matches. The CDR3 sequence is 15 residues long. CDR1 and CDR2 (germline): SGHRS, YFSETQ. CDR3 amino acids: CASSLAGQGYHEQFF. DNA for the CDR3: TGCGCCAGCAGCTTGGCGGGACAGGGGTACCATGAGCAGTTCTTC.

The chain carries TRBV18 and TRBJ2-7; TRBD2 might be the D (5 bases). CDR3 length: 13 residues. Trimming cost V 5 bases and J 4 bases, with 12 bases left between them. Germline V gene data show CDR1 as KGHSH and CDR2 as LQKENI. The CDR3 is CASSVAEGYEQYV. CDR3 DNA sequence: TGTGCCAGCTCAGTAGCTGAGGGTTACGAGCAGTACGTC.

The sample holds a few counts of this clonotype. This chain joins TRBV7-2 and TRBJ2-4; perhaps TRBD1 as D (6 bases). This CDR3 has 14 residues. Trimming pared 4 bases from V and 5 bases from J, leaving 12 bases between. The germline V gene has CDR1 SGHTA and CDR2 FQGNSA. Here the CDR3 reads CASSSQGPQNIQYF. Written as DNA, the CDR3 is TGTGCCAGCAGCTCGCAGGGGCCGCAAAACATTCAGTACTTC. Full variable domain (remainder filled in from reference TRBV7-2 and TRBJ2-4): GAGVSQSPSNKVTEKGKDVELRCDPISGHTALYWYRQSLGQGLEFLIYFQGNSAPDKSGLPSDRFSAERTGGSVSTLTIQRTQQEDSAVYLCASSSQGPQNIQYFGAGTRLSVL.

The gene calls are TRBV7-2 and TRBJ1-2, with D uncertain. V was pared by 5 bases and J by 3 bases, with 10 bases between. Germline loops: CDR1 SGHTA, CDR2 FQGNSA. This CDR3 contains 13 residues. CDR3 sequence: CASSTNSYYGYTF. The CDR3 region has the DNA TGTGCCAGCAGCACGAACAGCTACTATGGCTACACCTTC.

The chain recombines TRBV4-3 with TRBJ2-5; TRBD2 is a possible D gene (6 bases). Germline lookup yields CDR1 LGHNA and CDR2 YSLEER. Trimming took off 3 bases at V and 4 bases at J, with 12 bases between the two ends. The CDR3 covers 14 residues. CDR3 sequence (DNA): TGCGCCAGCAGCCAGCCCGGGGGTGGAGAGACCCAGTACTTC. Translated, it gives CASSQPGGGETQYF.

The V and J genes are TRBV9 and TRBJ2-5, with D perhaps matching TRBD2 (6 bases). Germline V gene sequence: CDR1 SGDLS, CDR2 YYNGEE. V was cut by 3 bases and J by 4 bases, with 19 bases left in between. This CDR3 spans 16 amino acids. The CDR3 spells CASSAGRGGGVETQYF. The DNA for the CDR3 is TGTGCCAGCAGCGCAGGCCGTGGTGGCGGGGTAGAGACCCAGTACTTC.

The genes are TRBV6-1 and TRBJ1-1, with no clear D. Trimming took 1 base from V and 0 from J, leaving 9 bases between them. There are 15 residues in the CDR3. The V gene's germline CDR1 is MNHNS and CDR2 SASEGT. CDR3 sequence: CASSEGYRMNTEAFF. DNA of the CDR3: TGTGCCAGCAGTGAAGGCTACAGAATGAACACTGAAGCTTTCTTT.

The chain couples TRBV27 to TRBJ1-5; D is unresolved. The V end lost 3 bases, the J end lost 0 bases, and 12 bases lay between the germline ends. Germline V gene data show CDR1 as MNHEY and CDR2 as SMNVEV (reference sequence). The CDR3 extends over 16 amino acids. CDR3 loop: CASSFSSQYSNQPQHF. In DNA form, the CDR3 reads TGTGCCAGCAGTTTTTCCAGCCAGTATAGCAATCAGCCCCAGCATTTT.

V and J are TRBV20-1 and TRBJ2-7; a weak D match, TRBD2 (5 bases). V was cut by 3 bases and J by 4 bases, with 13 bases left in between. CDR1 is DFQATT and CDR2 is SNEGSKA in the germline V gene (reference sequence). The CDR3 loop spans 13 amino acids. The CDR3 DNA sequence: TGCAGTGCTAGGCGGCTAGCTAGGTACGAGCAGTACTTC. It codes for CSARRLARYEQYF.

This clonotype was found a few times. This rearrangement joins TRBV7-9 to TRBJ2-2; the D is unclear. V shed 6 bases and J shed 3 bases, with 5 bases lying between them. This CDR3 contains 12 residues. Looked up from germline, CDR1 is SEHNR and CDR2 is FQNEAQ (reference sequence). This CDR3 is CASRFDTGELFF. Here the CDR3 DNA reads TGTGCCAGCAGATTCGACACCGGGGAGCTGTTTTTT.

This chain links TRBV3-1 with TRBJ1-4, with D hard to call. Germline-derived CDR1 and CDR2 are LGHDT and YNNKEL (reference sequence). Trimming took off 0 bases at V and 5 bases at J, with 7 bases between the two ends. This CDR3 contains 14 residues. Here the CDR3 reads CASSQEGYNEKLFF. The CDR3 DNA sequence: TGTGCCAGCAGCCAAGAGGGGTACAATGAAAAACTGTTTTTT.

The chain joins TRBV9 to TRBJ2-5, with 7 positions matching TRBD1. Germline CDR1 SGDLS, CDR2 YYNGEE. V lost 0 bases, J lost 4 bases, and 9 bases stayed unmatched. The CDR3 loop spans 16 amino acids. In DNA form, the CDR3 reads TGTGCCAGCAGCGTAGCTGGGACAGCAAAAGGAGAGACCCAGTACTTC. Protein product: CASSVAGTAKGETQYF.

The chain couples TRBV19 to TRBJ1-1; the match to TRBD1 covers 11 bases. The V gene's germline CDR1 is LNHDA and CDR2 SQIVND (reference sequence). V trimming: 6 bases; J trimming: 6 bases; junction bases outside the gene matches: 6. The CDR3 length is 14 residues. The CDR3 sequence: CASSRGQGVPEAFF. In DNA, the CDR3 is TGTGCCAGTAGCCGGGGACAGGGGGTTCCTGAAGCTTTCTTT. Full variable domain (outside the CDR3, taken from reference TRBV19 and TRBJ1-1): DGGITQSPKYLFRKEGQNVTLSCEQNLNHDAMYWYRQDPGQGLRLIYYSQIVNDFQKGDIAEGYSVSREKKESFPLTVTSAQKNPTAFYLCASSRGQGVPEAFFGQGTRLTVV.

The chain has TRBV12-3 or TRBV12-4 and TRBJ2-1; D is unresolved. Trimming pared 3 bases from V and 6 bases from J, leaving 6 bases between. The CDR3 runs to 12 residues. CDR3: CASSFPVNEQFF. Written as DNA, the CDR3 is TGTGCCAGCAGTTTTCCCGTCAATGAGCAGTTCTTC.

This clonotype was picked up a small number of times. The rearrangement joins TRBV29-1 to TRBJ2-7; the D gene is possibly TRBD2 (6 bases). This CDR3 has 12 amino acids. In germline, CDR1 is SQVTM, CDR2 ANQGSEA. Trimming cost V 7 bases and J 4 bases, with 14 bases left between them. Here the CDR3 DNA reads TGCAGCGGCTCCGGGGGAGGATACGAGCAGTACTTC. As protein: CSGSGGGYEQYF.

This clonotype has just a few counts. This chain joins TRBV5-4 and TRBJ2-1; the match to TRBD2 covers 11 bases. The CDR3 has 15 residues. The V and J ends lost 4 bases and 9 bases, in that order; junction bases with no gene match: 9. CDR1 and CDR2 from the germline V gene are SGHNT and YYREEE (reference sequence). The DNA of the CDR3 is TGTGCCAGCAGCGCAACCGGGACTAGCGGAGTTGAGCAGTTCTTC. Translation: CASSATGTSGVEQFF.

This clonotype was found a few times. The J gene is TRBJ2-1, the V gene TRBV28, with D hard to call. Trimming removed 5 bases from V and 9 bases from J, with 5 bases in between. In germline, CDR1 is MDHEN, CDR2 SYDVKM. The CDR3 runs 10 residues. CDR3 DNA: TGTGCCAGCAGTAGACTTGAGCAGTTCTTC. Translating gives CASSRLEQFF.

V gene TRBV19 combines with J gene TRBJ2-3; D gene ambiguous. Germline assignment: CDR1 LNHDA and CDR2 SQIVND (reference sequence). This CDR3 contains 16 residues. The V end lost 2 bases, the J end lost 0 bases, and 12 bases lay between the germline ends. The CDR3, as DNA: TGTGCCAGTAGTATAAGGTCACCCGACAGCACAGATACGCAGTATTTT. Translating gives CASSIRSPDSTDTQYF.

This clonotype was seen repeatedly, ten times or more. The V and J genes are TRBV5-1 and TRBJ1-1; no firm D call. Trimming took 1 base from V and 1 from J, leaving 5 bases between them. Germline loops: CDR1 SGHRS, CDR2 YFSETQ. The CDR3 sequence is 13 residues long. CDR3 amino acids: CASSLPANTEAFF. The CDR3 nucleotides read TGCGCCAGCAGCTTGCCGGCGAACACTGAAGCTTTCTTT.

In DNA form, the CDR3 reads TGCGCCAAGCAAACAGCCGGAATTAATGAGCAGTTCTTC. Translated: CAKQTAGINEQFF. The chain recombines TRBV4-3 with TRBJ2-1; D call uncertain. The CDR3 consists of 13 residues. V dropped 10 bases and J dropped 7 bases, with 17 bases sitting between them. Per germline, CDR1 LGHNA and CDR2 YSLEER.

The chain recombines TRBV25-1 with TRBJ2-5; tentatively, D is TRBD2 (5 bases). V was cut by 6 bases and J by 5 bases, with 22 bases left in between. From germline, CDR1 is MGHDK and CDR2 SYGVNS. There are 16 residues in the CDR3. CDR3: CASREGVSRVGETQYF. The CDR3 region has the DNA TGTGCCAGCAGGGAAGGAGTCTCGAGGGTAGGGGAGACCCAGTACTTC.

The chain combines TRBV5-1 with TRBJ1-1; no clear D gene. The CDR3 spans 14 residues. The V gene lost 1 base and the J gene lost 2 bases, with 9 bases spanning the gap. Germline assignment: CDR1 SGHRS and CDR2 YFSETQ. The CDR3 region has the DNA TGCGCCAGCAGCTTGCGGGGAGTCAACACTGAAGCTTTCTTT. Encoded protein: CASSLRGVNTEAFF.

The V and J genes are TRBV20-1 and TRBJ1-5; D unclear. V dropped 5 bases and J dropped 1 base, with 12 bases sitting between them. The CDR3 is 14 amino acids. Germline V lookup: CDR1 DFQATT, CDR2 SNEGSKA (reference sequence). In nucleotides, the CDR3 is TGCAGTGCTCGGTTTTTCGACAGCAATCAGCCCCAGCATTTT. Its protein product is CSARFFDSNQPQHF.

This rearrangement joins TRBV7-9 to TRBJ2-2; TRBD2 matches at 8 bases. Losses at the gene ends were 6 bases for V and 6 bases for J; bases not matched to a gene: 12. Per the germline V gene, CDR1 is SEHNR and CDR2 is FQNEAQ (reference sequence). The CDR3 sequence is 16 residues long. The CDR3 sequence: CASRDPGGIGSGELFF. In nucleotides, the CDR3 is TGTGCCAGCAGAGACCCGGGGGGGATAGGATCCGGGGAGCTGTTTTTT.

The CDR3 loop is CASGSGLLNNEQFF. The CDR3 region has the DNA TGCGCCAGCGGGTCGGGACTCCTTAACAATGAGCAGTTCTTC. This chain connects TRBV5-1 to TRBJ2-1; the D gene is possibly TRBD2 (6 bases). Germline CDR1 is SGHRS and CDR2 is YFSETQ. V lost 7 bases, J lost 5 bases, and 16 bases lay in between. This CDR3 region has 14 residues.

This chain connects TRBV21-1 to TRBJ1-1. TRBV21-1 is a pseudogene locus. This CDR3 is 14 amino acids long. This CDR3 reads CASSKCATDTEAFF. The CDR3 coding sequence is TGTGCCAGCAGCAAATGCGCGACCGACACTGAAGCTTTCTTT.

A few counts support this clonotype. This chain connects TRBV5-4 to TRBJ2-5; 8 bases fit TRBD1. The CDR3 has 15 amino acids. Trimming at V came to 2 bases and at J to 5 bases, leaving 8 bases not matched to a gene. The germline gives CDR1 SGHNT, CDR2 YYREEE (reference sequence). CDR3 nucleotides: TGTGCCAGCAGCTTCGTTCAGGGGGCATTGGAGACCCAGTACTTC. This codes for CASSFVQGALETQYF.